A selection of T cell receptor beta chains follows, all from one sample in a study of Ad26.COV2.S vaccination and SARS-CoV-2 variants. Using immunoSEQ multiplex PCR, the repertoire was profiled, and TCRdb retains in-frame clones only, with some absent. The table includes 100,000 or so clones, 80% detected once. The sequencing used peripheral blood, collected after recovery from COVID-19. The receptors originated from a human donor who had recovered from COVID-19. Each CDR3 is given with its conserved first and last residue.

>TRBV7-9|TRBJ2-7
CASSRAGTGVAYEQYF
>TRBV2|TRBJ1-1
CARRRGTTEAFF
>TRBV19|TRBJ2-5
CASRLIRQETQYF
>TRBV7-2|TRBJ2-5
CASSFAGSETQYF
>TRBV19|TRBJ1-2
CASSLNRAGDYGYTF
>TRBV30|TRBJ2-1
CAWTPDRGTYNEQFF
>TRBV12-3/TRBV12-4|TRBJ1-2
CASSLDSTEGYTF
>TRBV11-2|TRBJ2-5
CASSLKLWTGQETQYF
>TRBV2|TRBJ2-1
CASSERGIEQFF
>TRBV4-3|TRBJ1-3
CASSPQGDWPRNTIYF
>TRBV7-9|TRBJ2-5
CASSAIAGAQETQYF
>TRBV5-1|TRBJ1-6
CASSLDWGPNSPLHF
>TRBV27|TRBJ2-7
CASSLRDRGYEQYF
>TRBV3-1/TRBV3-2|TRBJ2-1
CASSQDLGGGSRDNEQFF
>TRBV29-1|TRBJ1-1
CSVARQNTEAFF
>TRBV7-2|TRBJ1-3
CASSSGLRRGNTIYF
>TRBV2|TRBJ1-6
CASSEVRSPLHF
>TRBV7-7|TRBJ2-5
CASSQWGAGQTQYF
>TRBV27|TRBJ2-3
CASSLSSDSSTDTQYF
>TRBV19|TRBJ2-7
CASSPGLYDEQYF
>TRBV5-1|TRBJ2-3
CASRRQGGRGDTQYF
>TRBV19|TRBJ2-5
CASSTQSVRGETQYF
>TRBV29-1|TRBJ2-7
CSVRGSISYEQYF
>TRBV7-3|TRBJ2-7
CASSLTGGLEQYF
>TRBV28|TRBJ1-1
CAVSLGALNTEAFF
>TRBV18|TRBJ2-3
CASSPRERQGTDTQYF
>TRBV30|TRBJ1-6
CACTGGPSSSYNSPLHF
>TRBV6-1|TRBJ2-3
CASSESQGAYTQYF
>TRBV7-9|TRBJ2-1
CASSSLAGGPYNEQFF
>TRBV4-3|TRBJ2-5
CASSSSGAGGETQYF
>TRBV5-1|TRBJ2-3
CASSLTLAGATDTQYF
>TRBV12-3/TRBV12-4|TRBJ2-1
CASSLLNEQFF
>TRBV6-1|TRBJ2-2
CASSEPTGAPGELFF
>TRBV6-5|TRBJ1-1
CASRVQERLNTEAFF
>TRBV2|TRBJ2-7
CASSVTYEQYF
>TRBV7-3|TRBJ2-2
CASSLGLRRSSTGELFF
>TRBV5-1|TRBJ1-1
CASSLVEVGAGAEAFF
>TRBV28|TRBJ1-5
CASSSTGGNQPQHF
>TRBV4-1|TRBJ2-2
CASSQGLGGPDGELFF
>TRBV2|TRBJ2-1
CASESGGDGYNEQFF
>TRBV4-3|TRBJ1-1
CASSQRGGYTEAFF
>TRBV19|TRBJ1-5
CASSIRDRPQHF
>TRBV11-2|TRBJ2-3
CASSLGQRLSTDTQYF
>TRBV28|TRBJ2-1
CASSFYRGYNEQFF
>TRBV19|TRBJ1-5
CASKGRTGVNQPQHF
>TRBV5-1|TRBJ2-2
CASGPRGQGAVGELFF
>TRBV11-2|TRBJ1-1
CASGDRGRQTEAFF
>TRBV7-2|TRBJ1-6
CASSLALGEGSPLHF
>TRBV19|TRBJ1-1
CASSIEKNTEAFF
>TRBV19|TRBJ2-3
CASGSGAGDTQYF
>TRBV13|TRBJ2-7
CASSLGAGLTYEQYF
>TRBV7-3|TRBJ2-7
CASSLPGDGEQYF
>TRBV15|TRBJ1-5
CATSMTGPHQPQHF
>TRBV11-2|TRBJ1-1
CASSPGIDTEAFF
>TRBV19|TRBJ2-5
CASSIRTGREPQYF